These 18 T cell receptor beta chains were all obtained from the same sample, sequenced in a study of brain T cells in children with intractable seizures. Profiling relied on immunoSEQ multiplex PCR, and the TCRdb table lists in-frame clones only, not all of them. The sample holds 110,000 or so clones, roughly 92% seen once. The starting material was peripheral blood, obtained at surgery. The receptor source for this set is a boy in the first two years of life with hemimegalencephaly and intractable seizures.

This clone was found once. The junction and the germline gene differ at one end; a read error may be behind it. This chain connects TRBV7-2 to TRBJ2-1; TRBD2 aligns across 12 bases. CDR1 and CDR2 (germline): SGHTA, FQGNSA. CDR3 length equals 14 residues. The CDR3 here is CASSLAGGNNEQFF. Written as DNA, the CDR3 is TGTGCCAGCAGCCTAGCGGGAGGGAACAATGAGCAGTTCTTC.

The genes are TRBV27 and TRBJ2-7, with D possibly being TRBD1 (6 bases). The CDR3 has 16 amino acids. Trimming removed 6 bases at V and 0 bases at J, with 18 bases between. Germline-derived CDR1 and CDR2 are MNHEY and SMNVEV (reference sequence). The CDR3 loop reads CASSPLPTGNSYEQYF. As DNA, the CDR3 is TGTGCCAGCAGCCCCCTCCCGACAGGAAACTCCTACGAGCAGTACTTC.

As regards this clone: This sample also contains other DNA sequences that code for the same CDR3. The V and J genes are TRBV11-2 and TRBJ2-7; D might be TRBD1 (6 bases). CDR1 and CDR2 from the germline V gene are SGHAT and FQNNGV. The germline V and J ends were trimmed by 3 bases and 3 bases, with 9 bases remaining between them. CDR3 length: 13 amino acids. CDR3 loop: CASSFTGSYEQYF. CDR3 DNA sequence: TGTGCCAGCAGCTTTACAGGGAGCTACGAGCAGTACTTC.

The rearrangement uses TRBV27 and TRBJ2-7; 11 bases align to TRBD2. The V gene's germline CDR1 is MNHEY and CDR2 SMNVEV (reference sequence). V lost 3 bases, J lost 3 bases, and 16 bases stayed unmatched. The CDR3 length is 19 residues. The CDR3 coding sequence is TGTGCCAGCAGTTTCGCGATCGTAGCGGGAGGGCCTTCCTACTACGAGCAGTACTTC. Translating gives CASSFAIVAGGPSYYEQYF.

The CDR3 spells CASSRQNTGELFF. In nucleotides, the CDR3 is TGTGCCAGCAGTCGGCAGAACACCGGGGAGCTGTTTTTT. The chain recombines TRBV2 with TRBJ2-2, with D unresolved. The CDR3 runs to 13 residues. Germline V CDR1 and CDR2: SNHLY, FYNNEI. V was cut by 5 bases and J by 1 base, with 5 bases left in between.

The chain is built from TRBV6-5 and TRBJ1-1; D is undetermined. Germline V gene data show CDR1 as MNHEY and CDR2 as SVGAGI. V lost 0 bases and J 4 bases, leaving 6 bases between the germline ends. The CDR3 covers 13 residues. This CDR3 is CASSYSVLTEAFF. CDR3 sequence (DNA): TGTGCCAGCAGTTACTCGGTGCTCACTGAAGCTTTCTTT.

V usage is TRBV21-1 and J usage is TRBJ2-7. TRBV21-1 is described as a pseudogene. The CDR3 contains 15 residues. CDR3 residues: CASSKAPRSAYEQYF. Written as DNA, the CDR3 is TGTGCCAGCAGCAAAGCGCCGAGATCAGCCTACGAGCAGTACTTC.

J is TRBJ2-7 and V is TRBV11-2, with D unclear. The CDR3 has 14 amino acids. Trimming took 2 bases from V and 0 from J, leaving 8 bases between them. CDR1 is SGHAT, CDR2 FQNNGV, per germline. The CDR3 nucleotides read TGTGCCAGCAGCTTATCGGCTAGCTCCTACGAGCAGTACTTC. Translating gives CASSLSASSYEQYF.

The sample holds one count of this clone. The CDR3 sequence: CASSLSGINTGELFF. CDR3 DNA: TGCGCCAGCAGCTTGAGCGGGATAAACACCGGGGAGCTGTTTTTT. This chain uses TRBV5-1 with TRBJ2-2; 7 nucleotides align to TRBD2. This CDR3 contains 15 residues. CDR1 and CDR2 (germline): SGHRS, YFSETQ. Losses at the gene ends were 1 base for V and 2 bases for J; bases not matched to a gene: 2.

The chain uses TRBV7-3 and TRBJ1-1; D is undetermined. Germline V gene data show CDR1 as SGHTA and CDR2 as FQGTGA. V lost 2 bases and J lost 1, with 5 bases in between. This CDR3 comprises 13 residues. CDR3 nucleotide sequence: TGTGCCAGCAGCTTAGGGAGGAACACTGAAGCTTTCTTT. Residues: CASSLGRNTEAFF.

The chain employs TRBV19 and TRBJ1-5, with D unclear. CDR1 is LNHDA and CDR2 is SQIVND in the germline V gene (reference sequence). Deletions cut 0 bases from V and 8 bases from J, with 8 bases between. The CDR3 spans 13 residues. CDR3 amino acids: CASSIDDGKPQHF. In DNA form, the CDR3 reads TGTGCCAGTAGTATAGACGACGGAAAGCCCCAGCATTTT.

This clone was observed a few times. This chain joins TRBV6-4 and TRBJ2-7, with TRBD1 matching over 7 bases. Losses at the gene ends were 4 bases for V and 0 bases for J; bases not matched to a gene: 0. Germline V gene lookup returns CDR1 MRHNA and CDR2 SNTAGT. The CDR3 has 13 amino acids. CDR3 loop: CASSGDSSYEQYF. CDR3 nucleotides: TGTGCCAGCAGTGGGGACAGCTCCTACGAGCAGTACTTC.

The sample holds a few counts of this clone. The V gene is TRBV5-1, the J gene TRBJ2-1; D ambiguous. Germline V gene data show CDR1 as SGHRS and CDR2 as YFSETQ. V dropped 0 bases and J dropped 0 bases, with 4 bases sitting between them. The CDR3 spans 14 residues. DNA for the CDR3: TGCGCCAGCAGCTTGGGGAGCTCCTACAATGAGCAGTTCTTC. This encodes CASSLGSSYNEQFF.

V is TRBV7-7 and J is TRBJ2-1; TRBD2 matches at 9 bases. Looked up from germline, CDR1 is SSHAT and CDR2 is FNYEAQ (reference sequence). The CDR3 is 15 residues long. Trimming at V came to 1 base and at J to 6 bases, leaving 4 bases not matched to a gene. This CDR3 reads CASSLVASGTNEQFF. The CDR3 bases are TGTGCCAGCAGCTTAGTGGCTAGCGGGACCAATGAGCAGTTCTTC.

The rearrangement joins TRBV5-1 to TRBJ1-1; D is uncertain. There are 14 residues in the CDR3. Germline CDR1 is SGHRS and CDR2 is YFSETQ. Trimming took 0 bases from V and 7 from J, leaving 13 bases between them. CDR3 DNA sequence: TGCGCCAGCAGCTTGGATAAGGCCCACCTTGAAGCTTTCTTT. It yields the protein CASSLDKAHLEAFF.

The V and J genes are TRBV10-1 and TRBJ2-1; 11 positions agree with TRBD2. Germline CDR1 reads WNHNN; CDR2 reads SYGVQD (reference sequence). The CDR3 length is 12 residues. V shed 6 bases, J shed 14 bases, and the junction held 6 bases outside the gene matches. CDR3 nucleotides: TGCGCCAGCAGCTCATCACTAGCGGGGGAGTTCTTC. Translation: CASSSSLAGEFF.

The chain employs TRBV27 and TRBJ2-7, with a possible D match to TRBD2 (6 bases). V lost 5 bases and J 3 bases, leaving 11 bases between the germline ends. The CDR3 covers 13 residues. Germline V CDR1 and CDR2: MNHEY, SMNVEV (reference sequence). This chain's CDR3 is CASSAGTYYEQYF. The CDR3 DNA reads as TGTGCCAGCAGTGCAGGGACTTACTACGAGCAGTACTTC.

The chain employs TRBV27 and TRBJ2-6; TRBD2 matches 7 bases. CDR3 length equals 15 residues. Germline CDR1 reads MNHEY; CDR2 reads SMNVEV (reference sequence). V gave up 2 bases and J gave up 2 bases; unmatched junction bases: 0. The CDR3 protein is CASSLAGAGANVLTF. The CDR3 bases are TGTGCCAGCAGTTTAGCGGGGGCTGGGGCCAACGTCCTGACTTTC.